These 28 T cell receptor beta chains were all obtained from the same sample, sequenced in a study of blood T cell repertoires in COVID-19. Libraries were prepared by immunoSEQ multiplex PCR; TCRdb keeps only in-frame clonotypes and omits some of them. Of about 370,000 clones in the sample, roughly 90% were seen once. Sequencing was performed on peripheral blood. These receptors all stem from a woman aged 25 to 39 with COVID-19, enrolled during active disease.

The chain has TRBV10-3 and TRBJ2-6; no firm D call. V gave up 4 bases and J gave up 1 base, with 5 bases separating them. CDR1 ENHRY and CDR2 SYGVKD come from the germline V gene. The CDR3 contains 14 residues. The CDR3 nucleotides are TGTGCCATCAGTGGGAGTTCTGGGGCCAACGTCCTGACTTTC. Translation: CAISGSSGANVLTF.

The rearrangement uses TRBV6-5 and TRBJ2-1; 7 nucleotides align to TRBD2. The CDR3 spans 15 residues. V lost 5 bases to trimming and J lost 6 bases; unmatched junction nucleotides: 10. In germline, CDR1 is MNHEY, CDR2 SVGAGI. The CDR3 here is CASSKSVASGNEQFF. In nucleotides, the CDR3 is TGTGCCAGCAGTAAATCGGTCGCTAGCGGCAATGAGCAGTTCTTC.

The chain recombines TRBV7-9 with TRBJ1-6, with TRBD1 as a possible D gene (6 bases). CDR1 is SEHNR and CDR2 is FQNEAQ in the germline V gene (reference sequence). Between the trimmed V and J ends, which lost 5 bases and 4 bases, there was a span of 21 bases. This CDR3 contains 18 residues. The DNA for the CDR3 is TGTGCCAGCAGCCTGGGACAAGGCCCGATGGGGTATAATTCACCCCTCCACTTT. Translated: CASSLGQGPMGYNSPLHF. Together with reference TRBV7-9 and TRBJ1-6, the CDR3 gives the full variable domain: DTGVSQNPRHKITKRGQNVTFRCDPISEHNRLYWYRQTLGQGPEFLTYFQNEAQLEKSRLLSDRFSAERPKGSFSTLEIQRTEQGDSAMYLCASSLGQGPMGYNSPLHFGNGTRLTVT.

The chain uses TRBV9 and TRBJ2-3; 8 bases line up with TRBD2. V lost 6 bases and J lost 6; bases outside the gene matches: 9. The germline gives CDR1 SGDLS, CDR2 YYNGEE. There are 14 residues in the CDR3. For the CDR3, the DNA is TGTGCCAGCAATCGGGGGGGGCCATACGATACGCAGTATTTT. Amino acids: CASNRGGPYDTQYF.

The chain links TRBV24-1 to TRBJ1-5; D is possibly TRBD1 (6 bases). CDR1 is KGHDR and CDR2 is SFDVKD in the germline V gene. With 3 bases removed from V and 4 bases from J, the gap between germline ends came to 12 bases. The CDR3 loop spans 15 amino acids. CDR3 region: CATSDQTGPNQPQHF. CDR3 coding DNA: TGTGCCACCAGTGATCAGACAGGCCCTAATCAGCCCCAGCATTTT.

The V and J genes are TRBV3-1 (or the pseudogene TRBV3-2) and TRBJ2-5, with D possibly being TRBD1 (6 bases). V lost 4 bases, J lost 2 bases, and 14 bases lay in between. This CDR3 is 15 amino acids long. From germline, CDR1 is LGHDT and CDR2 YNNKEL (reference sequence). CDR3 amino acids: CASSLNRAGQETQYF. CDR3 bases: TGTGCCAGCAGCCTAAACAGGGCAGGGCAAGAGACCCAGTACTTC.

The rearrangement joins TRBV29-1 to TRBJ1-2; D remains ambiguous. The CDR3 extends over 13 amino acids. CDR1 is SQVTM, CDR2 ANQGSEA, per germline. The V and J ends lost 0 bases and 5 bases respectively, with 10 bases between them. The CDR3 bases are TGCAGCGTTGAAGATTTTCCGGGGTATGGCTACACCTTC. Translating it yields CSVEDFPGYGYTF.

The gene calls are TRBV5-1 and TRBJ2-7; TRBD1 matches at 8 bases. Trimming removed 4 bases from V and 2 bases from J; junction bases left unmatched: 8. The CDR3 is 15 amino acids. Germline V gene sequence: CDR1 SGHRS, CDR2 YFSETQ. DNA of the CDR3: TGCGCCAGCAGCCAGAGACAGGGGCCGACCTACGAGCAGTACTTC. It codes for CASSQRQGPTYEQYF.

The gene calls are TRBV7-8 and TRBJ2-7; perhaps TRBD2 as D (5 bases). V was trimmed by 10 bases and J by 5 bases, leaving 15 bases between them. The CDR3 totals 12 residues. Germline-derived CDR1 and CDR2 are SGHVS and FQNEAQ. The CDR3 DNA reads TGTGCCATCCTCGGGCTAGCTGACGAGCAGTACTTC. This codes for CAILGLADEQYF. Drawing the rest from reference TRBV7-8 and TRBJ2-7, the complete variable domain is GAGVSQSPRYKVAKRGQDVALRCDPISGHVSLFWYQQALGQGPEFLTYFQNEAQLDKSGLPSDRFFAERPEGSVSTLKIQRTQQEDSAVYLCAILGLADEQYFGPGTRLTVT.

The chain has TRBV11-2 and TRBJ2-3, with a tentative D call TRBD2 (6 bases). The germline gives CDR1 SGHAT, CDR2 FQNNGV. The CDR3 contains 16 residues. V was cut by 0 bases and J by 5 bases, with 15 bases left in between. CDR3 amino acids: CASSLEVRREGDTQYF. In DNA, the CDR3 is TGTGCCAGCAGCTTAGAAGTCCGGCGGGAAGGAGATACGCAGTATTTT.

The CDR3 sequence is CASSLMGQGIGNQPQHF. The DNA of the CDR3 is TGTGCCAGCAGTTTAATGGGGCAGGGAATAGGCAATCAGCCCCAGCATTTT. The chain employs TRBV27 and TRBJ1-5; a possible D gene is TRBD1 (5 bases). This CDR3 contains 17 residues. Germline V gives CDR1 MNHEY, CDR2 SMNVEV (reference sequence). V lost 2 bases to trimming and J lost 2 bases, with 16 bases between them.

The chain joins TRBV7-6 to TRBJ1-1; D not resolved. The V end was cut by 3 bases, the J end by 10 bases, with 9 bases between. The length of the CDR3 is 11 residues. Germline lookup yields CDR1 SGHVS and CDR2 FNYEAQ. CDR3 nucleotides: TGTGCCAGCAGCTTCCCCCCGGGAGCTTTCTTT. Translated: CASSFPPGAFF.

The chain employs TRBV19 and TRBJ1-5; 7 bases agree with TRBD1. The germline gives CDR1 LNHDA, CDR2 SQIVND (reference sequence). With 0 bases clipped from V and 5 bases from J, the junction kept 10 bases outside the gene matches. The CDR3 covers 17 residues. The CDR3 nucleotides read TGTGCCAGTAGTATAGATCGTGGCGCCAGGGGGGATCAGCCCCAGCATTTT. This sequence encodes CASSIDRGARGDQPQHF.

V is TRBV27 and J is TRBJ2-5, with D possibly TRBD1 on 7 matching bases. CDR1 is MNHEY, CDR2 SMNVEV, per germline (reference sequence). V was shortened by 2 bases and J by 5 bases, with 24 bases between the two germline ends. CDR3 length equals 18 residues. The CDR3 DNA reads as TGTGCCAGCAGTTTAAGAATGAGCGGTATACAGGGGAGGGAGACCCAGTACTTC. Translated, it gives CASSLRMSGIQGRETQYF.

This clone was found a few times. The rearrangement links TRBV6-5 to TRBJ1-2; the match to TRBD1 covers 7 bases. Germline V gene data show CDR1 as MNHEY and CDR2 as SVGAGI. CDR3 length: 13 amino acids. The V gene end was trimmed by 6 bases and the J gene end by 6 bases; junction bases not matched to a gene: 7. The CDR3 region is CASRARGLDGYTF. DNA of the CDR3: TGTGCCAGCAGAGCAAGGGGGCTTGATGGCTACACCTTC.

J is TRBJ2-7 and V is TRBV2, with D tentatively TRBD1 (6 bases). Germline V CDR1 and CDR2: SNHLY, FYNNEI. V was cut by 0 bases and J by 0 bases, with 15 bases left in between. The CDR3 has 17 residues. As DNA, the CDR3 is TGTGCCAGCAGTGAAGCTCCCGGCAGGGGAAGCTCCTACGAGCAGTACGTC. Amino acid sequence: CASSEAPGRGSSYEQYV.

The CDR3 DNA reads TGTGCCAGCAGTTCCCCGGGACAGGGGGGGCAGCCCCAGCATTTT. It encodes CASSSPGQGGQPQHF. The rearrangement joins TRBV28 to TRBJ1-5, with 11 bases that match TRBD1. The CDR3 length is 15 residues. CDR1 and CDR2 from the germline V gene are MDHEN and SYDVKM. V was pared by 4 bases and J by 7 bases, with 6 bases of the junction left unmatched.

This clone came up once. The V gene is TRBV7-9, the J gene TRBJ2-1, with D possibly TRBD2 on 6 matching bases. CDR3 size: 15 residues. The germline gives CDR1 SEHNR, CDR2 FQNEAQ (reference sequence). V lost 6 bases and J 3 bases, leaving 15 bases between the germline ends. CDR3 amino acids: CASRESGSLYNEQFF. CDR3 nucleotide sequence: TGTGCCAGCAGAGAAAGCGGGTCTCTCTACAATGAGCAGTTCTTC.

The CDR3 DNA reads TGTGCCAGCAGCTTAGGACGTGGCAGGAGGCAGCCCCAGCATTTT. Protein product: CASSLGRGRRQPQHF. The V call is TRBV7-8, the J call TRBJ1-5; no reliable D call. The CDR3 contains 15 residues. In germline, CDR1 is SGHVS, CDR2 FQNEAQ. Trimming took off 1 base at V and 7 bases at J, with 14 bases between the two ends.

The chain combines TRBV6-4 with TRBJ2-7, with 9 bases identical to TRBD1. V trimming: 2 bases; J trimming: 6 bases; junction bases outside the gene matches: 11. Germline V gene data show CDR1 as MRHNA and CDR2 as SNTAGT. The CDR3 has 16 amino acids. This CDR3 is CASSDVLRTGVGEQYV. In DNA, the CDR3 is TGTGCCAGCAGTGACGTTTTACGGACAGGGGTAGGCGAGCAGTACGTC.

The chain joins TRBV16 to TRBJ2-1; maybe TRBD2 (6 bases). V was clipped by 0 bases and J by 7 bases, with 7 bases between them. The germline V gene has CDR1 KGHSY and CDR2 FQNENV. The CDR3 runs 13 residues. CDR3 coding DNA: TGTGCCAGCAGCCAATCGGAGGGAAATGAGCAGTTCTTC. This translates into CASSQSEGNEQFF. The variable domain in full, completed from reference TRBV16 and TRBJ2-1, reads GEEVAQTPKHLVRGEGQKAKLYCAPIKGHSYVFWYQQVLKNEFKFLISFQNENVFDETGMPKERFSAKCLPNSPCSLEIQATKLEDSAVYFCASSQSEGNEQFFGPGTRLTVL.

The gene calls are TRBV30 and TRBJ2-4; no definite D call. The CDR3 covers 13 residues. The ends were cut back, 4 bases at V and 2 bases at J, with 9 bases in the middle. Per the germline V gene, CDR1 is GTSNPN and CDR2 is SVGIG (reference sequence). CDR3 sequence: CAWNGLSKNIQYF. The CDR3 bases are TGTGCCTGGAACGGTTTATCCAAAAACATTCAGTACTTC.

This chain links TRBV11-3 with TRBJ2-1; 14 positions agree with TRBD2. Germline CDR1 and CDR2: SGHNT and YENEEA. The CDR3 is 16 residues long. V gave up 4 bases and J gave up 7 bases; unmatched junction bases: 6. As DNA, the CDR3 is TGTGCCAGCAGCTCCCGGACTAGCGGGAGGCATAATGAGCAGTTCTTC. Amino acid sequence: CASSSRTSGRHNEQFF. Full variable domain (missing parts from reference TRBV11-3 and TRBJ2-1): EAGVVQSPRYKIIEKKQPVAFWCNPISGHNTLYWYLQNLGQGPELLIRYENEEAVDDSQLPKDRFSAERLKGVDSTLKIQPAELGDSAVYLCASSSRTSGRHNEQFFGPGTRLTVL.

The V and J genes are TRBV27 and TRBJ2-7; 10 bases are shared with TRBD1. V gave up 5 bases and J gave up 2 bases; unmatched junction bases: 9. The germline CDR1 and CDR2 sequences are MNHEY and SMNVEV (reference sequence). The CDR3 has 16 residues. CDR3 region: CASSITGTGVPYEQYF. The CDR3 DNA sequence: TGTGCCAGCAGTATAACCGGGACAGGGGTCCCCTACGAGCAGTACTTC.

V is TRBV29-1 and J is TRBJ2-3; 7 nucleotides line up with TRBD2. Looked up from germline, CDR1 is SQVTM and CDR2 is ANQGSEA. The CDR3 is made up of 14 amino acids. Trimming took 0 bases from V and 4 from J; bases not matched to a gene: 4. Here the CDR3 reads CSVEDRGSPDTQYF. The CDR3 DNA reads as TGCAGCGTTGAAGACCGCGGGAGTCCAGATACGCAGTATTTT.

V and J are TRBV3-1 (or the pseudogene TRBV3-2) and TRBJ2-5; possible D gene TRBD1, 5 bases. CDR3 length equals 12 residues. Per the germline V gene, CDR1 is LGHDT and CDR2 is YNNKEL (reference sequence). Trimming removed 7 bases from V and 4 bases from J, with 10 bases in between. The DNA for the CDR3 is TGTGCCAGCAAAGACCAGGGAGAGACCCAGTACTTC. This translates into CASKDQGETQYF.

The chain recombines TRBV5-6 with TRBJ1-6, with D uncertain. CDR3 length: 14 amino acids. CDR1 is SGHDT and CDR2 is YYEEEE in the germline V gene. V was shortened by 4 bases and J by 4 bases, with 9 bases between the two germline ends. This chain's CDR3 is CASSSGVYNSPLHF. The CDR3 DNA follows: TGTGCCAGCAGCAGCGGGGTTTATAATTCACCCCTCCACTTT.

This clone has only one observation. The chain combines TRBV15 with TRBJ1-2; 8 nucleotides line up with TRBD1. CDR1 LNHNV and CDR2 YYDKDF come from the germline V gene (reference sequence). The CDR3 length is 18 residues. J was trimmed by 4 bases and V by 5 bases; bases with no gene match: 18. CDR3 DNA sequence: TGTGCCACCAGCGGCTTAAAGGGACAGGTCCTCCCCAGCTATGGCTACACCTTC. It is translated as CATSGLKGQVLPSYGYTF.